The present T cell receptor (beta chain) was sequenced within a study of neurological immune-mediated disorders. On the study more broadly: Disease course was recorded as relapsing-remitting for about 31 and secondary progressive for 3 of the 34 multiple sclerosis patients.

Germline V lookup: CDR1 MDHEN, CDR2 SYDVKM. The V gene lost 2 bases and the J gene lost 0 bases, with 9 bases spanning the gap. The CDR3 is 15 amino acids. In TCRdb, the 5' RACE reads were re-called with MiXCR into one record per CDR3 protein. The sample has more than 45,000 distinct CDR3 sequences; about 3% are singletons. This clonotype has just a few counts. Its antigen is as yet unknown. Overall study results and limits: Phylogenetic grouping placed 18 of 34 multiple sclerosis patients' repertoires in one related-CDR3 cluster, a possible signature. CDR3 amino acid sequences found in expanded clones were never shared across subjects, suggesting private repertoires in all groups.

The material sequenced was PBMCs. The receptor was derived from a man aged 40-50 years with multiple sclerosis. V is TRBV28 and J is TRBJ2-3, with D possibly being TRBD1 (5 bases). The CDR3 spells CASSLPQGSTDTQYF. The CDR3 region has the DNA TGTGCCAGCAGTTTACCGCAGGGCAGCACAGATACGCAGTATTTT. Using reference TRBV28 and TRBJ2-3 for the parts outside the CDR3, the full variable domain is DVKVTQSSRYLVKRTGEKVFLECVQDMDHENMFWYRQDPGLGLRLIYFSYDVKMKEKGDIPEGYSVSREKKERFSLILESASTNQTSMYLCASSLPQGSTDTQYFGPGTRLTVL.